In this sample, the clone carrying this T cell receptor beta chain turned up a few times. What it recognizes is unknown. An equimolar mix of two oligonucleotides served as the beta constant-region primer for TRBC1 and TRBC2. The ligated cDNA underwent four PCR rounds using SP2 and nested alpha and beta constant-region primers. TCRdb redid the calling of the UMI-ligation and nested PCR reads with MiXCR, one entry per CDR3 protein. Among about 120,000 distinct CDR3 sequences listed, approximately 37% were seen once. The sample originates from a study of naive and memory T cell subsets. Germline V gene lookup returns CDR1 SGHNT and CDR2 YYREEE (reference sequence). Trimming shortened V by 0 bases and J by 5 bases, and 8 bases separated the two germline ends. The length of the CDR3 is 14 residues. Overall study findings and caveats: From naive to CM, EM and EMRA, diversity decreased and Gini increased.

This sequence was found in a human donor in good health. This rearrangement joins TRBV5-4 to TRBJ2-2; no definite D call. Sequencing used central memory CD4+ T cells from blood. The CDR3 DNA reads TGTGCCAGCAGCTTGGCCTGGGATACCGGGGAGCTGTTTTTT. This encodes CASSLAWDTGELFF.